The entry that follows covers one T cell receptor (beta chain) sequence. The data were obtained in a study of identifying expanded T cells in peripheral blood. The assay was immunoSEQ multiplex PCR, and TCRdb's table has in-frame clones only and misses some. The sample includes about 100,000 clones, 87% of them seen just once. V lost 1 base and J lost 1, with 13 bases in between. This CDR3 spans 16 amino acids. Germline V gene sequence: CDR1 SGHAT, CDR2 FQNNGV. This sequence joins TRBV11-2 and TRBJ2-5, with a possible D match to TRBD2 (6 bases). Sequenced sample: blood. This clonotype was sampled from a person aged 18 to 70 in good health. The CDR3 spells CASSLVGGNLQETQYF. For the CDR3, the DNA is TGTGCCAGCAGCTTAGTTGGGGGGAACCTCCAAGAGACCCAGTACTTC.